A selection of T cell receptor beta chains follows, all from one sample in a study of response to subunit inactivated influenza vaccine. TCRdb re-analysed the RT-PCR reads in MiXCR, keeping a single row per CDR3 protein. The sample carries 400,000 to 650,000 distinct CDR3 sequences, about 7.2% recorded once. The input for sequencing was PBMCs from blood, taken roughly 24 months after vaccination. These TCRs come from a man between 50 and 75 years old who received an inactivated influenza vaccine. The CDR3 runs from the conserved cysteine through the conserved F or W. The D gene is left open where the match is weak. Part of the rows lack a size; the others show once, few, many or a class for expanded clones.

CDR3aa,CDR3nt,len,j_gene,d_gene,v_gene,abundance
CATSRGFYEQYF,TGTGCCACCAGCAGAGGATTCTACGAGCAGTACTTC,12,TRBJ2-7,-,TRBV15,-
CASSFASAGSLYEQYF,TGTGCCAGCAGTTTCGCTTCAGCGGGATCTCTCTACGAGCAGTACTTC,16,TRBJ2-7,TRBD2,TRBV28,-
CASSLVSGRTYEQYF,TGTGCCAGCAGCTTAGTTAGCGGGCGGACCTACGAGCAGTACTTC,15,TRBJ2-7,TRBD2,TRBV7-9,-
CASSLGRDRILSQYF,TGTGCCAGCAGCTTAGGTCGGGACAGGATCCTGTCCCAGTACTTC,15,TRBJ2-5,TRBD1,TRBV7-8,many
CASSRPSGGAGNEQFF,TGTGCCAGCAGTAGGCCATCAGGGGGCGCGGGAAATGAGCAGTTCTTC,16,TRBJ2-1,TRBD1,TRBV28,many
CASSLAEVAGANEQFF,TGTGCCAGCAGCTTAGCGGAGGTAGCGGGGGCGAATGAGCAGTTCTTC,16,TRBJ2-1,TRBD2,TRBV7-9,-
CASSLEEGSPLHF,TGCGCCAGCAGCTTGGAAGAAGGGTCACCCCTCCACTTT,13,TRBJ1-6,-,TRBV5-1,many
CSAIQRRFNEQFF,TGCAGTGCCATACAGCGACGGTTCAATGAGCAGTTCTTC,13,TRBJ2-1,-,TRBV20-1,-
CSVRDRLQETQYF,TGCAGCGTGCGGGACAGGCTACAAGAGACCCAGTACTTC,13,TRBJ2-5,TRBD1,TRBV29-1,few
CASSYRNTEAFF,TGTGCCAGCAGTTACCGGAACACTGAAGCTTTCTTT,12,TRBJ1-1,-,TRBV6-5,many
CASSAGQEDYEQYF,TGTGCCAGCAGCGCGGGACAGGAGGACTACGAGCAGTACTTC,14,TRBJ2-7,TRBD1,TRBV7-9,many
CASSLVLSGGSQETQYF,TGTGCCAGCAGCTTAGTCCTTAGCGGGGGAAGCCAAGAGACCCAGTACTTC,17,TRBJ2-5,TRBD2,TRBV7-8,-
CASSVGIVPYEQYF,TGTGCCAGCAGCGTAGGCATAGTCCCTTACGAGCAGTACTTC,14,TRBJ2-7,-,TRBV9,-
CASSRQAGSTDTQYF,TGTGCCAGCAGTCGGCAGGCGGGGAGCACAGATACGCAGTATTTT,15,TRBJ2-3,-,TRBV28,-
CASSLEPRNYGYTF,TGTGCCAGCAGCTTAGAACCGAGAAACTATGGCTACACCTTC,14,TRBJ1-2,-,TRBV5-5,few
CASGTSGTGELFF,TGTGCCAGTGGGACTAGCGGGACCGGGGAGCTGTTTTTT,13,TRBJ2-2,TRBD2,TRBV19,-
CASSSDGTSDEQYF,TGTGCCAGCAGTTCCGACGGGACTAGCGACGAGCAGTACTTC,14,TRBJ2-7,TRBD2,TRBV28,-
CSASLAGGGYEQFF,TGCAGCGCCTCCTTAGCGGGAGGAGGTTATGAGCAGTTCTTC,14,TRBJ2-1,TRBD2,TRBV29-1,few
CASSRGTGDGYTF,TGTGCCAGCAGCCGGGGGACAGGGGATGGCTACACCTTC,13,TRBJ1-2,TRBD1,TRBV3-1,few
CSAMPTGSPDTQYF,TGCAGTGCGATGCCCACAGGGTCCCCAGATACGCAGTATTTT,14,TRBJ2-3,-,TRBV20-1,-
CASSPGWRVETGELFF,TGTGCCAGCAGCCCCGGGTGGAGGGTTGAGACCGGGGAGCTGTTTTTT,16,TRBJ2-2,-,TRBV5-5,many
CASSRPDGSAGDGETQYF,TGTGCCAGCAGCCGCCCCGATGGTTCAGCGGGGGATGGAGAGACCCAGTACTTC,18,TRBJ2-5,TRBD2,TRBV4-2,once
CASRTLKVSYNEQFF,TGTGCCAGCAGGACGTTAAAGGTCTCCTACAATGAGCAGTTCTTC,15,TRBJ2-1,-,TRBV28,-
CASSQDLGGGTQETQYF,TGTGCCAGCAGCCAAGATTTAGGGGGAGGAACCCAAGAGACCCAGTACTTC,17,TRBJ2-5,-,TRBV3-1,-
CASSLNRGGEQYF,TGTGCCAGCAGCTTGAACAGGGGTGGCGAGCAGTACTTC,13,TRBJ2-7,TRBD1,TRBV11-2,few
CASSQDSGTANYGYTF,TGTGCCAGCAGCCAAGACTCGGGGACAGCTAACTATGGCTACACCTTC,16,TRBJ1-2,TRBD1,TRBV3-1,many
CAISDPRQETQYF,TGTGCCATCAGTGACCCTCGCCAAGAGACCCAGTACTTC,13,TRBJ2-5,-,TRBV10-3,-
CAISESKFSYNEQFF,TGTGCCATCAGTGAGTCTAAGTTCTCCTACAATGAGCAGTTCTTC,15,TRBJ2-1,-,TRBV10-3,many
CASSYRTGAYEQYF,TGTGCCAGCAGCTACCGGACAGGGGCCTACGAGCAGTACTTC,14,TRBJ2-7,TRBD1,TRBV6-5,many
CASSSRSSGRKTNTGELFF,TGTGCCAGCAGCTCCCGGAGTAGCGGGAGGAAAACGAACACCGGGGAGCTGTTTTTT,19,TRBJ2-2,TRBD2,TRBV11-1,few
CASSQLVSPGNTIYF,TGTGCCAGCAGCCAACTTGTCTCGCCTGGAAACACCATATATTTT,15,TRBJ1-3,-,TRBV9,many
CASSPQGAADTQYF,TGTGCCAGCAGTCCACAGGGGGCCGCAGATACGCAGTATTTT,14,TRBJ2-3,TRBD1,TRBV7-2,many
CASSASGTPDTQYF,TGTGCCAGCAGCGCCTCCGGGACCCCAGATACGCAGTATTTT,14,TRBJ2-3,-,TRBV27,few
CSARGQAAYEQYF,TGCAGTGCTAGAGGTCAGGCAGCCTACGAGCAGTACTTC,13,TRBJ2-7,-,TRBV20-1,-
CASSGTSVADTQYF,TGTGCCAGCAGTGGGACTAGCGTTGCAGATACGCAGTATTTT,14,TRBJ2-3,TRBD2,TRBV6-1,-
CASSQDAGRSSYEQYF,TGCGCCAGCAGCCAAGATGCAGGCCGAAGCTCCTACGAGCAGTACTTC,16,TRBJ2-7,-,TRBV4-1,-
CSVTTSDYEQYF,TGCAGCGTTACGACTAGCGACTACGAGCAGTACTTC,12,TRBJ2-7,TRBD2,TRBV29-1,-
CASRRQEEQFF,TGTGCCAGCCGACGACAGGAAGAGCAGTTCTTC,11,TRBJ2-1,-,TRBV2,many
CASRRTGGYGANVLTF,TGTGCCAGCAGACGAACAGGGGGGTACGGGGCCAACGTCCTGACTTTC,16,TRBJ2-6,TRBD1,TRBV14,-
CSARRQTINSNQPQHF,TGCAGTGCTAGACGCCAGACAATCAATAGCAATCAGCCCCAGCATTTT,16,TRBJ1-5,-,TRBV20-1,many
CASSPSLGQGTSYEQYF,TGTGCCAGCTCACCCTCTCTGGGACAGGGGACCTCCTACGAGCAGTACTTC,17,TRBJ2-7,TRBD1,TRBV18,-
CASSYTSTGGGGTEAFF,TGTGCCAGCAGTTACACCTCCACAGGGGGCGGAGGGACTGAAGCTTTCTTT,17,TRBJ1-1,TRBD1,TRBV6-5,few
CASSYPSGSYEQYF,TGTGCCAGCAGTTATCCTAGCGGGAGCTACGAGCAGTACTTC,14,TRBJ2-7,TRBD2,TRBV6-5,-
CASRLAGGPGGELFF,TGTGCCAGCAGATTAGCGGGAGGGCCCGGCGGGGAGCTGTTTTTT,15,TRBJ2-2,TRBD2,TRBV28,few
CASSLGRAPYNEQFF,TGTGCCAGCAGTTTAGGGCGAGCCCCCTACAATGAGCAGTTCTTC,15,TRBJ2-1,-,TRBV12-3/TRBV12-4,many
CASGRQGVRNTEAFF,TGTGCCAGCGGTAGACAGGGGGTGAGGAACACTGAAGCTTTCTTT,15,TRBJ1-1,TRBD1,TRBV27,many